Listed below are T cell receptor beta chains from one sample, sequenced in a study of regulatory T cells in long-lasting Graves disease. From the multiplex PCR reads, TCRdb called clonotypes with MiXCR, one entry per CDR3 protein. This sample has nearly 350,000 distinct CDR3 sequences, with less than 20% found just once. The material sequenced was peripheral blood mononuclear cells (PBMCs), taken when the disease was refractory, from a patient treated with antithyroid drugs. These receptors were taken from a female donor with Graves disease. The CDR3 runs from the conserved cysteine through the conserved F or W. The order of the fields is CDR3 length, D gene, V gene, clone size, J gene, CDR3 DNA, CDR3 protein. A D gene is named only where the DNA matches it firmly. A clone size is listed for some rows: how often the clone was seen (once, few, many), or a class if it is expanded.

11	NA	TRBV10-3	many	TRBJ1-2	TGTGCCATCAGTCGGAGCTATGGCTACACCTTC	CAISRSYGYTF
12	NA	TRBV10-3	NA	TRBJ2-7	TGTGCCACAGGGGACCTCTCCTACGAGCAGTACTTC	CATGDLSYEQYF
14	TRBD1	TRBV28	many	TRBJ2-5	TGTGCCAGCAGTTTGACAGGGTTCCAAGAGACCCAGTACTTC	CASSLTGFQETQYF
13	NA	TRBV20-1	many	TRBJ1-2	TGCAGTGCTAGAGATTCGGGATACTATGGCTACACCTTC	CSARDSGYYGYTF
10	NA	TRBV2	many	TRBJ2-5	TGTGCCAGCAATGGGGGGACCCAGTACTTC	CASNGGTQYF
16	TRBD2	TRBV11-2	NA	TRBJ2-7	TGTGCCAGCAGCTTAGGTTCTAGCGGCGCCTCCTACGAGCAGTACTTC	CASSLGSSGASYEQYF
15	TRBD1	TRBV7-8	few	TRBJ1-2	TGTGCCAGCAGCGCAGGGGGTGGGGGCTGGTATGGCTACACCTTC	CASSAGGGGWYGYTF
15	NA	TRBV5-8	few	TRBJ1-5	TGTGCCAGCAGCTTTACTCCTGTTGCATGGCAGCCCCAGCATTTT	CASSFTPVAWQPQHF
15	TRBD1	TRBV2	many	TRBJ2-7	TGTGCCAGCAGCCCCGGCTACAGGGGTCCCTACGAGCAGTACTTC	CASSPGYRGPYEQYF
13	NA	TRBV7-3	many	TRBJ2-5	TGTGCCAGCAGCGCCGGCAGAAAAGAGACCCAGTACTTC	CASSAGRKETQYF
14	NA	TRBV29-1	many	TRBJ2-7	TGCAGCGTTGGGGGGACGGGGAGCTCCTACGAGCAGTACTTC	CSVGGTGSSYEQYF
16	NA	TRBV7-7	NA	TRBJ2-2	TGTGCTAGCAGCCCCTCTAGCGCCCCTAACACCGGGGAGCTGTTTTTT	CASSPSSAPNTGELFF
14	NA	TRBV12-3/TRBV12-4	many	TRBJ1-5	TGTGCCAGCAGTATGACCGAGGGTGGTCAGCCCCAGCATTTT	CASSMTEGGQPQHF
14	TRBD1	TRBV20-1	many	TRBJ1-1	TGCAGTGCTAGACCCCAGGGGGAGTTGGCTGAAGCTTTCTTT	CSARPQGELAEAFF
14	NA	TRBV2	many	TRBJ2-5	TGTGCCAGCAGTGAAGGAGTCCAGCCCGTGACCCAGTACTTC	CASSEGVQPVTQYF
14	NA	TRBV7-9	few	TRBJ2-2	TGTGCCAGCAGCTCAACCGAGAACACCGGGGAGCTGTTTTTT	CASSSTENTGELFF
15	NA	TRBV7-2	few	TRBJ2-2	TGTGCCAGCAGCTTCACAGGGCCGAACACCGGGGAGCTGTTTTTT	CASSFTGPNTGELFF